The 29 T cell receptor beta chains in this list originate from one sample, sequenced in a study of blood T cell repertoires in COVID-19. Using immunoSEQ multiplex PCR, the repertoire was profiled, and TCRdb retains in-frame clones only, with some absent. The sample has 200,000 to 250,000 clones; more than 70% are singletons. Sequences were obtained from peripheral blood. The origin of the receptors is a woman older than 75 with acute or convalescent COVID-19.

Remarks on this clone: Within the sample, other DNA sequences also encode this same CDR3. The rearrangement joins TRBV30 to TRBJ1-1; D perhaps matches TRBD1 (6 bases). Trimming pared 3 bases from V and 4 bases from J, leaving 12 bases between. The germline CDR1 and CDR2 sequences are GTSNPN and SVGIG (reference sequence). CDR3 length: 13 residues. The CDR3 DNA reads TGTGCCTGGAGCGGTACAGGGCTCACTGAAGCTTTCTTT. Residues: CAWSGTGLTEAFF.

The chain employs TRBV19 and TRBJ1-6; D remains ambiguous. The germline CDR1 and CDR2 sequences are LNHDA and SQIVND (reference sequence). This CDR3 spans 14 amino acids. Trimming took 7 bases from V and 7 from J, leaving 14 bases between them. The CDR3 bases are TGTGCCAGTATGAGGGTACACCTGAATTCACCCCTCCACTTT. Translation gives CASMRVHLNSPLHF.

The rearrangement uses TRBV5-1 and TRBJ2-5, with a possible D match to TRBD2 (6 bases). Germline CDR1 reads SGHRS; CDR2 reads YFSETQ. CDR3 size: 16 residues. Between the trimmed V and J ends, which lost 0 bases and 4 bases, there was a span of 16 bases. CDR3 protein: CASSLAGGDKGETQYF. The CDR3 nucleotides are TGCGCCAGCAGCTTGGCCGGAGGGGATAAAGGAGAGACCCAGTACTTC.

The sample holds one count of this clone. Other DNA sequences from this sample encode an identical CDR3 as well. The chain couples TRBV5-4 to TRBJ1-1, with D maybe TRBD1 (6 bases). The CDR3 totals 14 residues. Germline CDR1 SGHNT, CDR2 YYREEE (reference sequence). Between the trimmed V and J ends, which lost 1 base and 1 base, there was a span of 8 bases. The DNA of the CDR3 is TGTGCCAGCAGCTTGCAAGGGGGGAACACTGAAGCTTTCTTT. This sequence encodes CASSLQGGNTEAFF.

This rearrangement joins TRBV24-1 to TRBJ2-1; D is unresolved. Trimming removed 2 bases at V and 4 bases at J, with 8 bases between. CDR3 size: 14 residues. Germline loops: CDR1 KGHDR, CDR2 SFDVKD. As DNA, the CDR3 is TGTGCCACCAGTGATTCAGACAAATACAATGAGCAGTTCTTC. As protein: CATSDSDKYNEQFF.

The chain has TRBV7-9 and TRBJ1-2; 9 nucleotides align to TRBD1. CDR1 SEHNR and CDR2 FQNEAQ come from the germline V gene (reference sequence). V was clipped by 0 bases and J by 4 bases; unmatched bases: 3. The length of the CDR3 is 15 residues. CDR3 in amino acids: CASSLAGQGIYGYTF. CDR3 in DNA: TGTGCCAGCAGCTTAGCTGGACAGGGGATCTATGGCTACACCTTC. The full variable domain, its missing parts supplied by reference TRBV7-9 and TRBJ1-2, is DTGVSQNPRHKITKRGQNVTFRCDPISEHNRLYWYRQTLGQGPEFLTYFQNEAQLEKSRLLSDRFSAERPKGSFSTLEIQRTEQGDSAMYLCASSLAGQGIYGYTFGSGTRLTVV.

This chain links TRBV4-3 with TRBJ1-1, with 9 nucleotides matching TRBD1. Losses at the gene ends were 3 bases for V and 8 bases for J; bases not matched to a gene: 4. This CDR3 contains 13 residues. Germline V lookup: CDR1 LGHNA, CDR2 YSLEER. CDR3 in amino acids: CASSHDGTGEAFF. CDR3 nucleotides: TGCGCCAGCAGCCATGACGGGACAGGGGAAGCTTTCTTT.

The chain joins TRBV7-3 to TRBJ1-6; D is perhaps TRBD1 (5 bases). V gave up 4 bases and J gave up 10 bases, with 14 bases separating them. The CDR3 contains 14 residues. In germline, CDR1 is SGHTA, CDR2 FQGTGA. Here the CDR3 DNA reads TGTGCCAGCAGCTCAGGGCAGGGCCAATCACCCCTCCACTTT. Translation: CASSSGQGQSPLHF.

This chain joins TRBV28 and TRBJ1-5, with TRBD1 identical over 8 bases. The CDR3 consists of 14 residues. CDR1 and CDR2 from the germline V gene are MDHEN and SYDVKM. V was pared by 10 bases and J by 3 bases, with 8 bases of the junction left unmatched. The chain's CDR3 is CAISRGPNNQPQHF. The CDR3 DNA sequence: TGTGCCATTTCCAGGGGGCCAAACAATCAGCCCCAGCATTTT.

This clone was detected only a few times. The rearrangement links TRBV7-2 to TRBJ1-6; 7 bases agree with TRBD1. This CDR3 region has 17 residues. CDR1 and CDR2 (germline): SGHTA, FQGNSA. The ends lost 5 bases at V and 6 bases at J; junction bases unmatched: 13. The CDR3 region has the DNA TGTGCCAGCAGCCCCAACTTTCGGACAGGCGGTAATTCACCCCTCCACTTT. Its translation: CASSPNFRTGGNSPLHF.

This sequence joins TRBV27 and TRBJ2-7, with TRBD1 matching over 10 bases. Germline assignment: CDR1 MNHEY and CDR2 SMNVEV (reference sequence). This CDR3 is 15 amino acids long. Losses at the gene ends were 5 bases for V and 2 bases for J; bases not matched to a gene: 6. As DNA, the CDR3 is TGTGCCAGCAGTGCGACAGGGGGCAGGGCCTACGAGCAGTACTTC. It translates to CASSATGGRAYEQYF.

The chain joins TRBV19 to TRBJ1-5; the D is unclear. Germline V gene lookup returns CDR1 LNHDA and CDR2 SQIVND (reference sequence). With 1 base removed from V and 2 bases from J, the gap between germline ends came to 15 bases. The CDR3 covers 17 residues. This chain's CDR3 is CASSIGGPGRGNQPQHF. The DNA of the CDR3 is TGTGCCAGTAGTATAGGTGGACCGGGGAGGGGCAATCAGCCCCAGCATTTT.

The chain links TRBV6-5 to TRBJ2-7; 7 bases line up with TRBD1. This CDR3 is 15 amino acids long. Unmatched junction bases numbered 12, after V lost 5 bases and J lost 5 bases. Germline loops: CDR1 MNHEY, CDR2 SVGAGI. The CDR3 reads CASSPGQAIPHEQYF. In nucleotides, the CDR3 is TGTGCCAGCAGTCCCGGACAGGCTATTCCCCACGAGCAGTACTTC.

The rearrangement joins TRBV6-1 to TRBJ1-1; TRBD1 matches 7 bases. V gave up 2 bases and J gave up 7 bases; unmatched junction bases: 4. This CDR3 contains 13 residues. CDR1 is MNHNS and CDR2 is SASEGT in the germline V gene. The DNA for the CDR3 is TGTGCCAGCAGTGAAAGGTGGACAGGTGAAGCTTTCTTT. Residues: CASSERWTGEAFF.

Concerning this clone: This same CDR3 is encoded by further DNA sequences in the sample. The chain combines TRBV9 with TRBJ1-1, with D hard to call. The CDR3 loop spans 13 amino acids. Germline lookup yields CDR1 SGDLS and CDR2 YYNGEE. The V end lost 4 bases, the J end lost 0 bases, and 7 bases lay between the germline ends. The CDR3 DNA sequence: TGTGCCAGCAGCCCCCTCTTGAACACTGAAGCTTTCTTT. This codes for CASSPLLNTEAFF.

This clone appeared many times. V and J are TRBV6-5 and TRBJ1-1; 7 bases are shared with TRBD1. V lost 6 bases, J lost 2 bases, and 3 bases stayed unmatched. Germline V gene lookup returns CDR1 MNHEY and CDR2 SVGAGI. The CDR3 contains 13 residues. For the CDR3, the DNA is TGTGCCAGCAGCGGGACAGACAACACTGAAGCTTTCTTT. It encodes CASSGTDNTEAFF.

CDR3: CASSQGHGVGTEAFF. Here the CDR3 DNA reads TGCGCCAGCAGCCAAGGGCACGGGGTGGGCACTGAAGCTTTCTTT. The chain employs TRBV4-1 and TRBJ1-1; unclear D gene. V dropped 1 base and J dropped 4 bases, with 13 bases sitting between them. This CDR3 has 15 amino acids. Germline V gene data show CDR1 as MGHRA and CDR2 as YSYEKL.

The chain recombines TRBV24-1 with TRBJ2-2; a possible D gene is TRBD1 (7 bases). Germline values: CDR1 KGHDR, CDR2 SFDVKD. V lost 5 bases and J lost 5, with 26 bases in between. This CDR3 has 19 residues. The CDR3 coding sequence is TGTGCCACCAGTGGCCCCCCCGGGCAGGGGGACCGGGGGACCGGGGAGCTGTTTTTT. It translates to CATSGPPGQGDRGTGELFF.

The chain joins TRBV6-5 to TRBJ2-1; 7 bases fit TRBD2. Germline values: CDR1 MNHEY, CDR2 SVGAGI. V lost 7 bases and J lost 2; bases outside the gene matches: 8. This CDR3 contains 15 residues. The CDR3 region is CASTLLGGAYNEQFF. For the CDR3, the DNA is TGTGCCAGCACCCTCCTGGGGGGGGCCTACAATGAGCAGTTCTTC.

V and J are TRBV27 and TRBJ1-2; TRBD1 agrees at 11 bases. Per germline, CDR1 MNHEY and CDR2 SMNVEV (reference sequence). The CDR3 sequence is 17 residues long. After removal of 6 bases from V and 7 bases from J, the junction contained 16 bases not matched to a gene. CDR3 residues: CASRRTGGVLTSSGYTF. The CDR3 DNA is TGTGCCAGCAGACGGACAGGGGGCGTATTAACCTCCTCTGGCTACACCTTC.

V and J are TRBV29-1 and TRBJ1-3; D uncertain. CDR3 length: 16 amino acids. Germline lookup yields CDR1 SQVTM and CDR2 ANQGSEA. Trimming left V 4 bases short and J 0 bases short, with 16 bases between. CDR3 protein: CSVVVNPQYSGNTIYF. CDR3 nucleotide sequence: TGCAGCGTTGTGGTAAATCCACAATACTCTGGAAACACCATATATTTT.

J is TRBJ2-1 and V is TRBV7-3, with a possible D match to TRBD2 (5 bases). V lost 1 base and J 0 bases, leaving 13 bases between the germline ends. The CDR3 consists of 17 residues. Germline lookup yields CDR1 SGHTA and CDR2 FQGTGA. The CDR3 is CASSLRGGGSSYNEQFF. In DNA form, the CDR3 reads TGTGCCAGCAGCTTAAGAGGCGGAGGAAGCTCCTACAATGAGCAGTTCTTC.

The CDR3 bases are TGTGCCAGCAGACTACAGGGGAAGAACACTGAAGCTTTCTTT. It is translated as CASRLQGKNTEAFF. The chain has TRBV27 and TRBJ1-1; TRBD1 agrees at 7 bases. The V segment lost 6 bases and the J segment 1 base; nucleotides outside the gene matches: 5. The CDR3 is 14 amino acids. Germline V CDR1 and CDR2: MNHEY, SMNVEV (reference sequence).

Written as DNA, the CDR3 is TGTGCCAGCAGTCGTCGTAGACAGGGGAGGGCAGGCACAGATACGCAGTATTTT. Translation: CASSRRRQGRAGTDTQYF. The chain uses TRBV28 and TRBJ2-3, with a weak D call TRBD1 (8 bases). The germline V gene encodes CDR1 MDHEN and CDR2 SYDVKM. CDR3 length: 18 residues. V dropped 5 bases and J dropped 1 base, with 22 bases sitting between them.

The chain recombines TRBV19 with TRBJ1-5, with a tentative D call TRBD1 (6 bases). The V and J ends lost 7 bases and 6 bases respectively, with 19 bases between them. The CDR3 runs 15 residues. The germline CDR1 and CDR2 sequences are LNHDA and SQIVND (reference sequence). The CDR3 DNA sequence: TGTGCCAGTACCCTAGGGGGGGGAGAGGGTCAGCCCCAGCATTTT. Encoded protein: CASTLGGGEGQPQHF. The full variable domain, completed using reference TRBV19 and TRBJ1-5, is DGGITQSPKYLFRKEGQNVTLSCEQNLNHDAMYWYRQDPGQGLRLIYYSQIVNDFQKGDIAEGYSVSREKKESFPLTVTSAQKNPTAFYLCASTLGGGEGQPQHFGDGTRLSIL.

This chain connects TRBV12-5 to TRBJ2-7, with 9 bases matching TRBD1. The V gene's germline CDR1 is LGHNT and CDR2 FRNRAP. The CDR3 contains 14 residues. V gave up 2 bases and J gave up 6 bases; unmatched junction bases: 5. The CDR3 nucleotides are TGTGCTAGTGGTTTGTGGGACAGGGTTGGCGAGCAGTACTTC. This translates into CASGLWDRVGEQYF.

V usage is TRBV5-1 and J usage is TRBJ2-7; D is ambiguous. CDR3 length: 13 residues. Germline CDR1 SGHRS, CDR2 YFSETQ. V lost 5 bases to trimming and J lost 3 bases, with 12 bases between them. In DNA form, the CDR3 reads TGCGCCAGCAGTTCCAACGCCGGCTACGAGCAGTACTTC. It specifies CASSSNAGYEQYF. The complete variable domain, with remaining parts taken from reference TRBV5-1 and TRBJ2-7, reads KAGVTQTPRYLIKTRGQQVTLSCSPISGHRSVSWYQQTPGQGLQFLFEYFSETQRNKGNFPGRFSGRQFSNSRSEMNVSTLELGDSALYLCASSSNAGYEQYFGPGTRLTVT.

A few counts support this clone. The chain combines TRBV2 with TRBJ1-4; possible D gene TRBD1, 5 bases. V was shortened by 3 bases and J by 5 bases, with 13 bases between the two germline ends. Germline lookup yields CDR1 SNHLY and CDR2 FYNNEI. This CDR3 spans 15 amino acids. The CDR3, as DNA: TGTGCCAGCAGTGATCGGGGGGAAAGAAATGAAAAACTGTTTTTT. It codes for CASSDRGERNEKLFF.

The chain combines TRBV19 with TRBJ1-2; D may be TRBD1 (5 bases). The CDR3 spans 14 residues. Germline V CDR1 and CDR2: LNHDA, SQIVND (reference sequence). Trimming took 4 bases from V and 5 from J, leaving 14 bases between them. Here the CDR3 reads CASSRGETAYGYTF. The CDR3 DNA sequence: TGTGCCAGTAGTAGGGGGGAGACCGCTTATGGCTACACCTTC.